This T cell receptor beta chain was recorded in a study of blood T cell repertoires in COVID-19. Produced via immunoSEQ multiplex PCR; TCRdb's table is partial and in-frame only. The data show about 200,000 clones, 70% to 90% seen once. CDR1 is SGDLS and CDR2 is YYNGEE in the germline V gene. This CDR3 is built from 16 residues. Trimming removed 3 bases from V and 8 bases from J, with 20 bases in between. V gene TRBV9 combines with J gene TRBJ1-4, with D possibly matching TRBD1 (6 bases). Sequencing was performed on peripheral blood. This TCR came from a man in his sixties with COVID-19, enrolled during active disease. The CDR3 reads CASSGYRVQGGEKLFF. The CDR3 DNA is TGTGCCAGCAGCGGCTACAGGGTCCAGGGTGGCGAAAAACTGTTTTTT.